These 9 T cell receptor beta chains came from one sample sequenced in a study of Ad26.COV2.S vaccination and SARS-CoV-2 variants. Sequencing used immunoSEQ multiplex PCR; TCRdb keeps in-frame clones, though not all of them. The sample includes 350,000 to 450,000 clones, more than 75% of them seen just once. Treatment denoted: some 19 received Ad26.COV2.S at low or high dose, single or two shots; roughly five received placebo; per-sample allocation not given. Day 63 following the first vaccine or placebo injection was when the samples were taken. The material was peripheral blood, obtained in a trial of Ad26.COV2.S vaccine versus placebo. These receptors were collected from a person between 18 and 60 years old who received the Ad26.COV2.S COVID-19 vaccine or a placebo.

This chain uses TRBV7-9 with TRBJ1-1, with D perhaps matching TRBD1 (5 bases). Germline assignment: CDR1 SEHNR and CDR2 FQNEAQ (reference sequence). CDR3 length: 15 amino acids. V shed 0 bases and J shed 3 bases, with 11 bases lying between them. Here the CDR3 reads CASSLAQGGDTEAFF. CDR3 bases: TGTGCCAGCAGCTTAGCCCAGGGCGGGGACACTGAAGCTTTCTTT.

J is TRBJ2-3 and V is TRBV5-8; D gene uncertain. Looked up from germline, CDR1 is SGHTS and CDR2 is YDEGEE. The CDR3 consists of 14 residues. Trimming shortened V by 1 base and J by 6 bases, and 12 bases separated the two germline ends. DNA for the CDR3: TGTGCCAGCAGCTTGAGTAGGGCTGGGGATACGCAGTATTTT. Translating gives CASSLSRAGDTQYF.

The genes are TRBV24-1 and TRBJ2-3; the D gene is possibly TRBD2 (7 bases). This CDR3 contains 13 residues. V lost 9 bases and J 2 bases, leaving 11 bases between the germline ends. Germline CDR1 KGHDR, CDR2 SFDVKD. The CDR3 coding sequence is TGTGCCACCTCGGGGGGCAACACAGATACGCAGTATTTT. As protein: CATSGGNTDTQYF.

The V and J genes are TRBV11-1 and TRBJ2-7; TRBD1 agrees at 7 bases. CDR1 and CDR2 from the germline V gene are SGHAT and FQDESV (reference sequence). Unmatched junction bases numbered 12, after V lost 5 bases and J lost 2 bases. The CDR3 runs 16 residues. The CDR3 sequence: CASSLTDRVRPYEQYF. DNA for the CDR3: TGTGCCAGCAGCCTAACTGACAGGGTAAGGCCCTACGAGCAGTACTTC.

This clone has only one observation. The CDR3 spells CATSRGRTEAFF. In DNA form, the CDR3 reads TGTGCCACCAGCAGGGGGAGGACTGAAGCTTTCTTT. This chain joins TRBV15 and TRBJ1-1; D is ambiguous. This CDR3 contains 12 residues. Germline CDR1 LNHNV, CDR2 YYDKDF (reference sequence). Trimming stripped 3 bases from V and 5 bases from J, with 7 bases between.

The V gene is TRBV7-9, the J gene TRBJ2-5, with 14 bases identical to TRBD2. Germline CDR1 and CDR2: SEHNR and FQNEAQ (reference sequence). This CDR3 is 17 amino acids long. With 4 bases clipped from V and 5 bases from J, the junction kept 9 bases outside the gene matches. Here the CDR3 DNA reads TGTGCCAGCAGCTCCGGGACTAGCGGGGGCTTGGGGGAGACCCAGTACTTC. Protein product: CASSSGTSGGLGETQYF.

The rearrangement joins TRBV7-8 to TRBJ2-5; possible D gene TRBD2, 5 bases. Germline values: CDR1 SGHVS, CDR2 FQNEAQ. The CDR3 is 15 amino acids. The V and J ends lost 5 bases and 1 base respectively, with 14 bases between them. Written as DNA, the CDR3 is TGTGCCAGCAGCCTCACCCGACTACCCCAAGAGACCCAGTACTTC. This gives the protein CASSLTRLPQETQYF.

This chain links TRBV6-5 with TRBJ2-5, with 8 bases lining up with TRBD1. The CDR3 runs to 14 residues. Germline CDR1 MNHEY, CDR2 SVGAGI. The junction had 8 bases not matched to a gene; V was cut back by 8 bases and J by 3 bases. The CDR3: CASLEDRVKETQYF. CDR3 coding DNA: TGTGCCAGCCTGGAGGACAGGGTCAAAGAGACCCAGTACTTC.

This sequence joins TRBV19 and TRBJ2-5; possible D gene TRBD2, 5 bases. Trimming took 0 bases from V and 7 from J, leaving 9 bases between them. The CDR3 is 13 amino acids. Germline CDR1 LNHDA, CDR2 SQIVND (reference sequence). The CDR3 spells CASSIEASGTQYF. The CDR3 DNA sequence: TGTGCCAGTAGTATAGAGGCCAGCGGGACCCAGTACTTC.